This TCR beta chain was retrieved from a study of blood T cell repertoires in COVID-19. The germline V gene has CDR1 MNHEY and CDR2 SVGAGI. The CDR3 consists of 13 residues. V was cut by 2 bases and J by 4 bases, with 8 bases left in between. The data were produced by immunoSEQ multiplex PCR, yet TCRdb's version contains in-frame clones alone and is incomplete. The sample holds over 150,000 clones; around four fifths are singletons and the top ten take 3.7%. Sequenced input: peripheral blood. This receptor was identified in an elderly woman with acute or convalescent COVID-19. The genes are TRBV6-5 and TRBJ1-1, with D unclear. DNA for the CDR3: TGTGCCAGCAGTTACGGTCTCAGCACTGAAGCTTTCTTT. This codes for CASSYGLSTEAFF.